The 17 T cell receptor beta chains below were found in one sample sequenced in a study of blood T cell repertoires in COVID-19. Libraries were prepared by immunoSEQ multiplex PCR; TCRdb keeps only in-frame clonotypes and omits some of them. This repertoire shows tens of thousands of clones, about 75% found once; its top ten account for 50%. The sample was peripheral blood. Receptor source: a woman over 75 with acute or convalescent COVID-19.

V gene TRBV6-1 combines with J gene TRBJ1-1; D is unclear. V lost 3 bases, J lost 1 base, and 6 bases lay in between. CDR3 length: 13 residues. CDR1 and CDR2 (germline): MNHNS, SASEGT. In DNA form, the CDR3 reads TGTGCCAGCAGTGAGAGAGAGAACACTGAAGCTTTCTTT. It specifies CASSERENTEAFF.

CDR3 nucleotide sequence: TGTGCCAGCCGCGGACAGGTGGCCGAGCAGTACTTC. Translation gives CASRGQVAEQYF. The rearrangement links TRBV28 to TRBJ2-7; 7 bases map to TRBD1. The CDR3 contains 12 residues. Trimming at V came to 8 bases and at J to 6 bases, leaving 7 bases not matched to a gene. Germline values: CDR1 MDHEN, CDR2 SYDVKM.

In this sample, this clone turned up once. V is TRBV12-3 or TRBV12-4 and J is TRBJ2-3; D call uncertain. V was cut by 5 bases and J by 11 bases, with 17 bases left in between. The CDR3 consists of 13 residues. CDR3 in amino acids: CASSKEVLWVQYF. The CDR3 DNA reads TGTGCCAGCAGTAAAGAGGTGCTGTGGGTGCAGTATTTT.

The V gene is TRBV6-5, the J gene TRBJ2-7; 10 bases line up with TRBD1. This CDR3 contains 15 residues. Germline CDR1 MNHEY, CDR2 SVGAGI. V was clipped by 4 bases and J by 6 bases; unmatched bases: 9. The CDR3 loop reads CASSLGQGPTGEQYF. The DNA for the CDR3 is TGTGCCAGCAGTTTGGGACAGGGGCCCACCGGCGAGCAGTACTTC.

The chain recombines TRBV27 with TRBJ2-1; D not resolved. Germline V lookup: CDR1 MNHEY, CDR2 SMNVEV (reference sequence). The CDR3 is 13 residues long. Trimming removed 5 bases at V and 9 bases at J, with 14 bases between. The CDR3 loop is CASSATLLPEQFF. CDR3 coding DNA: TGTGCCAGCAGTGCGACACTCCTCCCTGAGCAGTTCTTC.

The rearrangement links TRBV7-2 to TRBJ1-6, with a tentative D call TRBD1 (6 bases). Deletions cut 5 bases from V and 14 bases from J, with 19 bases between. Germline V gene data show CDR1 as SGHTA and CDR2 as FQGNSA. The CDR3 contains 14 residues. The CDR3: CASSLRDTITTLHF. CDR3 coding DNA: TGTGCCAGCAGCCTACGGGACACGATAACGACCCTCCACTTT.

The J gene is TRBJ1-1, the V gene TRBV28, with 11 positions matching TRBD1. The germline CDR1 and CDR2 sequences are MDHEN and SYDVKM. The CDR3 length is 17 residues. The V segment lost 7 bases and the J segment 5 bases; nucleotides outside the gene matches: 15. The CDR3 region is CASTLTEGDRGGTEAFF. The CDR3 DNA is TGTGCCAGCACCCTGACGGAGGGGGACAGGGGGGGAACTGAAGCTTTCTTT.

CDR3 amino acids: CASSISSGWDTEAFF. The CDR3 DNA reads TGTGCCAGTAGTATCTCATCCGGGTGGGACACTGAAGCTTTCTTT. The chain uses TRBV19 and TRBJ1-1; D gene ambiguous. The CDR3 is 15 residues long. With 3 bases removed from V and 3 bases from J, the gap between germline ends came to 14 bases. Germline V gene sequence: CDR1 LNHDA, CDR2 SQIVND (reference sequence).

The chain combines TRBV7-2 with TRBJ2-2; D is possibly TRBD2 (6 bases). The CDR3 runs 16 residues. CDR1 is SGHTA and CDR2 is FQGNSA in the germline V gene. Trimming cost V 1 base and J 4 bases, with 13 bases left between them. In nucleotides, the CDR3 is TGTGCCAGCAGCTTAGGGGCGGGACTGCTCACCGGGGAGCTGTTTTTT. It yields the protein CASSLGAGLLTGELFF. The whole variable domain, remainder taken from reference TRBV7-2 and TRBJ2-2, is GAGVSQSPSNKVTEKGKDVELRCDPISGHTALYWYRQSLGQGLEFLIYFQGNSAPDKSGLPSDRFSAERTGGSVSTLTIQRTQQEDSAVYLCASSLGAGLLTGELFFGEGSRLTVL.

This clone appeared a few times. This chain uses TRBV11-1 with TRBJ1-1, with 9 bases lining up with TRBD1. J lost 4 bases, V lost 1 base, and 4 bases had no gene match. CDR3 length: 15 amino acids. CDR1 SGHAT and CDR2 FQDESV come from the germline V gene (reference sequence). The CDR3 DNA is TGTGCCAGCAGCTTAGGTGGGACAGGGTCCACTGAAGCTTTCTTT. This translates into CASSLGGTGSTEAFF.

Turning to this clone: Relative to the germline gene, one junction end is altered; a read error may explain this. The rearrangement joins TRBV6-4 to TRBJ2-3, with TRBD2 as a possible D gene (5 bases). Germline-derived CDR1 and CDR2 are MRHNA and SNTAGT. CDR3 size: 14 residues. CDR3 region: CASSDGGSRDTQYF. The CDR3 DNA reads TGTGCCAGCAGTGACGGTGGGAGCAGAGATACGCAGTATTTT.

The rearrangement joins TRBV12-5 to TRBJ2-7; 9 bases line up with TRBD1. Germline V gene data show CDR1 as LGHNT and CDR2 as FRNRAP. Germline trimming cut 2 bases from V and 0 bases from J; bases unmatched to any gene: 23. The length of the CDR3 is 22 residues. CDR3 loop: CASGLLFGKDRGYGVVSYEQYF. The DNA for the CDR3 is TGTGCTAGTGGTTTGCTTTTTGGGAAGGACAGGGGATACGGGGTGGTCTCCTACGAGCAGTACTTC.

This clone was observed once. The chain couples TRBV29-1 to TRBJ1-1; TRBD1 aligns across 8 bases. V trimming: 4 bases; J trimming: 5 bases; junction bases outside the gene matches: 9. The CDR3 runs 14 residues. The germline gives CDR1 SQVTM, CDR2 ANQGSEA. This CDR3 reads CSVVRQGARTEAFF. The DNA for the CDR3 is TGCAGCGTTGTTCGGCAGGGGGCGCGGACTGAAGCTTTCTTT.

The chain combines TRBV4-2 with TRBJ2-3, with 7 bases lining up with TRBD2. The CDR3 totals 16 residues. V dropped 4 bases and J dropped 2; count of bases not matched to a gene: 9. The germline gives CDR1 LGHNA, CDR2 YNFKEQ. CDR3 sequence reads: CASSRGALADTDTQYF. The CDR3 region has the DNA TGTGCCAGCAGCCGCGGGGCTCTAGCGGACACAGATACGCAGTATTTT.

The rearrangement joins TRBV11-3 to TRBJ2-1, with D perhaps matching TRBD2 (6 bases). The V gene's germline CDR1 is SGHNT and CDR2 YENEEA. This CDR3 spans 14 amino acids. Deletions cut 6 bases from V and 2 bases from J, with 11 bases between. This CDR3 is CASSGDFPYNEQFF. The CDR3 DNA sequence: TGTGCCAGCAGTGGGGACTTTCCCTACAATGAGCAGTTCTTC.

This chain uses TRBV30 with TRBJ1-6, with 10 nucleotides matching TRBD1. V was pared by 0 bases and J by 7 bases, with 3 bases of the junction left unmatched. The CDR3 runs to 15 residues. CDR1 and CDR2 from the germline V gene are GTSNPN and SVGIG (reference sequence). The CDR3, as DNA: TGTGCCTGGAGTGTTCGGACAGGGGGGAATTCACCCCTCCACTTT. Its protein product is CAWSVRTGGNSPLHF.

CDR3 sequence reads: CASSLDANPSYNEQFF. The CDR3 coding sequence is TGTGCCAGCAGCTTGGATGCGAATCCCTCCTACAATGAGCAGTTCTTC. The chain links TRBV5-6 to TRBJ2-1; D gene unclear. CDR1 is SGHDT, CDR2 YYEEEE, per germline. Trimming removed 0 bases from V and 0 bases from J, with 10 bases in between. The CDR3 has 16 amino acids.